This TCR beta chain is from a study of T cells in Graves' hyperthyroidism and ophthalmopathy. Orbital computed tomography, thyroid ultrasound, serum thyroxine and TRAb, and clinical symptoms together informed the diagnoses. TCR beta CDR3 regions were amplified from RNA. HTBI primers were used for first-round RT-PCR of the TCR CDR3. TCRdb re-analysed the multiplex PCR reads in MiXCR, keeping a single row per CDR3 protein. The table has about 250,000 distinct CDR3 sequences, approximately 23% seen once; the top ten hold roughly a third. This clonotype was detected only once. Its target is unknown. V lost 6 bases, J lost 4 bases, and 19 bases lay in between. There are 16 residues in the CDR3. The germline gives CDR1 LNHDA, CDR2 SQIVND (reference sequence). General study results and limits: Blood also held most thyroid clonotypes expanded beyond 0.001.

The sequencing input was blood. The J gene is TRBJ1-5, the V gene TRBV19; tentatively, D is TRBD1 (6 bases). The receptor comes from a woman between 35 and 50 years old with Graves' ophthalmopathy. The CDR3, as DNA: TGTGCCAGTAGGCGCCCCTCAAGGGGGGTGAATCAGCCCCAGCATTTT. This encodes CASRRPSRGVNQPQHF.